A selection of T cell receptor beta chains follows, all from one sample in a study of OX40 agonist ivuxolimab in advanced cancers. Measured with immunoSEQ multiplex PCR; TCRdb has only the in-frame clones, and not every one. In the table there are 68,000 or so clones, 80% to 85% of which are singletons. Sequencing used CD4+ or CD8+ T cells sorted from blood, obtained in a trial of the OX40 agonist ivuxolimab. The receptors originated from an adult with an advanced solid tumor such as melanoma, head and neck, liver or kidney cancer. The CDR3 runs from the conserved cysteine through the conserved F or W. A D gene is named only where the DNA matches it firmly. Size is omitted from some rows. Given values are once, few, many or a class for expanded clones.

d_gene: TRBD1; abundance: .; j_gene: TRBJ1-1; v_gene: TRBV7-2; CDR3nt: TGTGCCAGCACCGCGGGACAGGGGAACACTGAAGCTTTCTTT; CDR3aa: CASTAGQGNTEAFF
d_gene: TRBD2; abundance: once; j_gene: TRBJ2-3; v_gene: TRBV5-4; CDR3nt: TGTGCCAGCAGCTTGGGCCTTGAGGTAGCGGGAGGGTGGGATACGCAGTATTTT; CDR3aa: CASSLGLEVAGGWDTQYF
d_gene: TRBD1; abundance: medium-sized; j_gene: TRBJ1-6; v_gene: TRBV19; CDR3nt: TGTGCCAGTAGTATCCTTTCCGAGACAGGGGGCAGATCACCCCTCCACTTT; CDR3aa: CASSILSETGGRSPLHF
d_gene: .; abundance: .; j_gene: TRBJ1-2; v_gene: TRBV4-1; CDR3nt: TGCGCCAGCAGCCAAGATTGGCCCCAGGTCTATGGCTACACCTTC; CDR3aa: CASSQDWPQVYGYTF
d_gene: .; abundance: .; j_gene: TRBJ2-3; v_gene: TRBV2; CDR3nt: TGTGCCAGCAGGGGGGGAGATACGCAGTATTTT; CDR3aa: CASRGGDTQYF
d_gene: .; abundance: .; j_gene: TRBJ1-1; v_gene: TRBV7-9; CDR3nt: TGTGCCAGCAGCTTTATACAGAACACTGAAGCTTTCTTT; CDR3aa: CASSFIQNTEAFF
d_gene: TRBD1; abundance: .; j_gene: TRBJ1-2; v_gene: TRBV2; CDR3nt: TGTGCCAGCAGCGGGACAGGGGGGAACTATGGCTACACCTTC; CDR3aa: CASSGTGGNYGYTF
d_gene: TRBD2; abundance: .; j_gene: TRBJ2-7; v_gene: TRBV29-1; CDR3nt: TGCAGCGTAAGGACTAGCGGGGACGAGCAGTACTTC; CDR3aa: CSVRTSGDEQYF
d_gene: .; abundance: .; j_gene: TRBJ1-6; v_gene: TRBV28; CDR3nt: TGTGCCAGCAGTTTCCCCAGGCAATTACATAATTCACCCCTCCACTTT; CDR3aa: CASSFPRQLHNSPLHF
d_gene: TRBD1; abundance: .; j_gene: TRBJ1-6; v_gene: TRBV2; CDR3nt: TGTGCCAGCAAATCACCAGGGACAGGGGTCTCACCCCTCCACTTT; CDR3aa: CASKSPGTGVSPLHF
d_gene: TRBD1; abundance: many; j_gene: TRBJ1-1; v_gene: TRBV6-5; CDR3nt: TGTGCCAGCAGACGGACAGGGGTGGGCACTGAAGCTTTCTTT; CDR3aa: CASRRTGVGTEAFF
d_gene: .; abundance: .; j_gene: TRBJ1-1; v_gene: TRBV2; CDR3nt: TGTGCCAGCAGTTACGACGGTGCGAAGACCACTGAAGCTTTCTTT; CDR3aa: CASSYDGAKTTEAFF
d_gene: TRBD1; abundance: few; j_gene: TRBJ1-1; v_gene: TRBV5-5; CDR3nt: TGTGCCAGCAGCTCCCGTGACAGGGACACTGAAGCTTTCTTT; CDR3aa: CASSSRDRDTEAFF
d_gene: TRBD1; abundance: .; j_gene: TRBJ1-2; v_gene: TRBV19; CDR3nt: TGTGCCAGTACCAGGGACAGGGGGCGCAACTATGGCTACACCTTC; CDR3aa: CASTRDRGRNYGYTF
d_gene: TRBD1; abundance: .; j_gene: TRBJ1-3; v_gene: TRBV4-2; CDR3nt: TGTGCCAGCAGCCAAGACCTCGATACAGGGGGCGATGGAAACACCATATATTTT; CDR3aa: CASSQDLDTGGDGNTIYF
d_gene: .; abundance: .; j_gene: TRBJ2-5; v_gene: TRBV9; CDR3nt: TGTGCCAGCAGCGTAAGGGGGGGCCGAGAGACCCAGTACTTC; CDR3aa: CASSVRGGRETQYF
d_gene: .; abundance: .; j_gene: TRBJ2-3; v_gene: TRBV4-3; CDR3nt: TGCGCCAGCAGCCAAGAAATTGGGCAGACAGATACGCAGTATTTT; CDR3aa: CASSQEIGQTDTQYF
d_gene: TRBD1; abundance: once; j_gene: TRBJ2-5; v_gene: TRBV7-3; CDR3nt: TGTGCCAGCAGCGAGAACAGGGGGGAGACCCAGTACTTC; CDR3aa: CASSENRGETQYF
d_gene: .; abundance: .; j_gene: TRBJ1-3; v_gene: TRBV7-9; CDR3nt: TGTGCCAGCAGCAATGGCGGGGATAACACCATATATTTT; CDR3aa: CASSNGGDNTIYF
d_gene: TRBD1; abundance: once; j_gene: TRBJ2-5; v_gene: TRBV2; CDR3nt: TGTGCCAGCAGTGGGACAGGAGAGACCCAGTACTTC; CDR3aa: CASSGTGETQYF
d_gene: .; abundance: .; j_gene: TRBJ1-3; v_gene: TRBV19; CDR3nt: TGTGCCAGCGCCGACAGCGTTGGAAACACCATATATTTT; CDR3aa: CASADSVGNTIYF
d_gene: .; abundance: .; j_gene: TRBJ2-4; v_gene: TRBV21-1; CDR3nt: TGTGCCAGCAGCACGTACTCTGCCGTCGGTGCCAAAAACATTCAGTACTTC; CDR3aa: CASSTYSAVGAKNIQYF
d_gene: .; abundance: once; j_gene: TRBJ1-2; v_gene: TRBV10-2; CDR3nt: TGCGCCAGCTGGGACCCGGGACGGGCGCATTTACTCTATGGCTACACCTTC; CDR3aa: CASWDPGRAHLLYGYTF